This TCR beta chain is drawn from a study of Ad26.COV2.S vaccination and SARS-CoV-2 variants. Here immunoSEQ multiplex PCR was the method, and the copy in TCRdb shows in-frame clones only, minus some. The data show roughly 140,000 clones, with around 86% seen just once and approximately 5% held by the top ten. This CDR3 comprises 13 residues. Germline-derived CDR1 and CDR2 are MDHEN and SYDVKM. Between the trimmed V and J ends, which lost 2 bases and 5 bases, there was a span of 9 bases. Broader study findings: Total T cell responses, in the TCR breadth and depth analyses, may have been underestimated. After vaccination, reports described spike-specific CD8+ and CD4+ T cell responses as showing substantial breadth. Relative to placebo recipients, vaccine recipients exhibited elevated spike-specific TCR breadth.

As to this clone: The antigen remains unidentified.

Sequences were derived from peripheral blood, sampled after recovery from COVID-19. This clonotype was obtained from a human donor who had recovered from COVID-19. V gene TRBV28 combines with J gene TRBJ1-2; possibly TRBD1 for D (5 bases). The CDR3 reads CASSLRRDYGYTF. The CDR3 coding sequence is TGTGCCAGCAGTTTACGCAGGGATTATGGCTACACCTTC.